This T cell receptor beta chain emerged from a study of cytomegalovirus exposure and HLA in healthy donors. Study summary: HLA-typed donors contributed some 87 million unique TCRs, which were held in an early data release. Study results and limitations: Highly shared variants forming one cluster were likely a sequencing artifact. In a later analysis, an Asian-associated ancestry cluster reportedly showed fewer N-insertions than the approximately 610-donor mean. Roughly even sequencing depth across donors was the assumption behind the presence/absence analyses.

Primers for the PCR totalled 60 Vbeta and 13 Jbeta. TCRdb's copy holds only in-frame clones and misses some; the assay was immunoSEQ multiplex PCR. Of roughly 90,000 clones in the sample, 75% to 90% were seen once. V gave up 3 bases and J gave up 15 bases; unmatched junction bases: 11. CDR1 SGHRS and CDR2 YFSETQ come from the germline V gene. CDR3 length equals 14 residues. As regards this clone: Antigen unknown.

This receptor was taken from a man aged 18 to 30 in good health and CMV-seronegative. The chain has TRBV5-1 and TRBJ2-1; 11 bases fit TRBD2. Material for sequencing was PBMCs. The CDR3 sequence: CASSYTSGSSRGFF. The CDR3 DNA is TGCGCCAGCAGCTATACTAGCGGGAGTTCCCGGGGGTTCTTC.